Presented here are 26 T cell receptor beta chains from one specimen sequenced in a study of Tregs in tolerant kidney transplant recipients. Measured with immunoSEQ multiplex PCR; TCRdb has only the in-frame clones, and not every one. The sample shows roughly 120,000 clones, roughly 92% of them seen only once. Source material: CD4+ T cells from blood. The source of these receptors is a human donor in good health.

This chain uses TRBV6-1 with TRBJ1-2; 7 bases are a match to TRBD1. The germline gives CDR1 MNHNS, CDR2 SASEGT. Losses at the gene ends were 3 bases for V and 6 bases for J; bases not matched to a gene: 7. This CDR3 has 14 amino acids. CDR3 sequence reads: CASSEARQGHGYTF. CDR3 nucleotide sequence: TGTGCCAGCAGTGAGGCAAGACAGGGCCATGGCTACACCTTC.

The chain couples TRBV15 to TRBJ1-5; tentative D call: TRBD1 (5 bases). The CDR3 contains 12 residues. V was trimmed by 0 bases and J by 15 bases, leaving 12 bases between them. The V gene's germline CDR1 is LNHNV and CDR2 YYDKDF (reference sequence). CDR3 sequence reads: CATSRDRGVRHF. CDR3 coding DNA: TGTGCCACCAGCAGAGATCGGGGCGTCAGGCATTTT.

The chain links TRBV7-8 to TRBJ2-7; 13 nucleotides line up with TRBD2. The trim removed 7 bases at V and 3 bases at J, leaving 6 bases unmatched. The germline V gene encodes CDR1 SGHVS and CDR2 FQNEAQ. The CDR3 consists of 15 residues. CDR3 loop: CASTRLAGGNYEQYF. The CDR3 DNA is TGTGCCAGCACTAGACTAGCGGGGGGCAACTACGAGCAGTACTTC.

The rearrangement links TRBV6-5 to TRBJ2-3; 8 bases line up with TRBD2. J gave up 2 bases and V 5 bases, and 6 bases lay outside the gene matches. CDR1 MNHEY and CDR2 SVGAGI come from the germline V gene. The CDR3 is made up of 15 amino acids. CDR3 loop: CASSIGRGDTDTQYF. The CDR3 DNA is TGTGCCAGCAGTATCGGGCGGGGGGACACAGATACGCAGTATTTT.

This clone was detected once. V gene TRBV6-5 combines with J gene TRBJ1-5; tentative D call: TRBD1 (6 bases). There are 14 residues in the CDR3. Germline CDR1 is MNHEY and CDR2 is SVGAGI. Trimming removed 6 bases from V and 3 bases from J, with 12 bases in between. The CDR3 sequence is CASSPDSPNQPQHF. The CDR3 nucleotides are TGTGCCAGCAGCCCGGACAGCCCCAATCAGCCCCAGCATTTT.

The chain carries TRBV5-1 and TRBJ2-7; D not resolved. Trimming shortened V by 3 bases and J by 5 bases, and 9 bases separated the two germline ends. This CDR3 spans 12 amino acids. Germline values: CDR1 SGHRS, CDR2 YFSETQ. The CDR3 coding sequence is TGCGCCAGCAGCTATGGCAGCCACGAGCAGTACTTC. Translating it yields CASSYGSHEQYF.

The V and J genes are TRBV6-6 and TRBJ1-1, with D uncertain. The CDR3 extends over 14 amino acids. With 6 bases removed from V and 6 bases from J, the gap between germline ends came to 17 bases. Germline CDR1 and CDR2: MNHNY and SVGAGI (reference sequence). The CDR3 is CASSPKVVTAEAFF. The CDR3 coding sequence is TGTGCCAGCAGCCCCAAAGTAGTTACGGCTGAAGCTTTCTTT.

The gene calls are TRBV5-4 and TRBJ1-4; no firm D call. From germline, CDR1 is SGHNT and CDR2 YYREEE (reference sequence). The CDR3 has 13 amino acids. V lost 0 bases to trimming and J lost 5 bases, with 5 bases between them. The CDR3 DNA follows: TGTGCCAGCAGCTTGGGCACCAATGAAAAACTGTTTTTT. Translation: CASSLGTNEKLFF.

CDR3 in DNA: TGCGCCAGCAGCTTGACTAGCACCAACACCGGGGAGCTGTTTTTT. Protein sequence: CASSLTSTNTGELFF. The chain couples TRBV5-1 to TRBJ2-2; D perhaps matches TRBD2 (6 bases). Trimming took off 1 base at V and 2 bases at J, with 9 bases between the two ends. This CDR3 spans 15 amino acids. Germline V gene sequence: CDR1 SGHRS, CDR2 YFSETQ.

The rearrangement links TRBV6-5 to TRBJ2-3, with 9 bases aligning to TRBD1. V was clipped by 6 bases and J by 4 bases; unmatched bases: 5. The CDR3 runs 14 residues. Looked up from germline, CDR1 is MNHEY and CDR2 is SVGAGI. DNA for the CDR3: TGTGCCAGCAGCAACAGGGGGCGCGCAGATACGCAGTATTTT. As protein: CASSNRGRADTQYF.

The chain employs TRBV27 and TRBJ2-1, with D maybe TRBD1 (7 bases). The CDR3 has 16 residues. In germline, CDR1 is MNHEY, CDR2 SMNVEV (reference sequence). V lost 2 bases, J lost 5 bases, and 16 bases lay in between. The CDR3 region is CASSLGGRGANNEQFF. CDR3 sequence (DNA): TGTGCCAGCAGTTTAGGGGGCAGGGGGGCAAACAATGAGCAGTTCTTC.

V and J are TRBV4-1 and TRBJ2-1, with a weak D call TRBD2 (7 bases). The CDR3 loop spans 17 amino acids. Trimming removed 3 bases at V and 6 bases at J, with 21 bases between. The V gene's germline CDR1 is MGHRA and CDR2 YSYEKL. DNA of the CDR3: TGCGCCAGCAGCCAGAGGGGGGGCCAGCGGGTTGTCAATGAGCAGTTCTTC. Translated: CASSQRGGQRVVNEQFF.

V is TRBV7-9 and J is TRBJ1-2; no clear D. V lost 9 bases, J lost 5 bases, and 7 bases lay in between. The CDR3 runs 10 residues. Germline CDR1 is SEHNR and CDR2 is FQNEAQ (reference sequence). The CDR3 sequence is CARSSYGYTF. CDR3 sequence (DNA): TGTGCCAGGAGTTCGTATGGCTACACCTTC.

The rearrangement links TRBV7-9 to TRBJ2-5, with D possibly being TRBD2 (6 bases). V lost 4 bases and J lost 0, with 12 bases in between. Germline lookup yields CDR1 SEHNR and CDR2 FQNEAQ (reference sequence). This CDR3 comprises 15 residues. In DNA form, the CDR3 reads TGTGCCAGCAGCTCGGGACTTCCGTACCAAGAGACCCAGTACTTC. Translating gives CASSSGLPYQETQYF.

This rearrangement joins TRBV15 to TRBJ2-1; the match to TRBD1 covers 7 bases. This CDR3 spans 12 amino acids. The trim removed 0 bases at V and 15 bases at J, leaving 5 bases unmatched. Germline assignment: CDR1 LNHNV and CDR2 YYDKDF (reference sequence). CDR3 bases: TGTGCCACCAGCAGAGATCAGGGGGTCGTGTTCTTC. This codes for CATSRDQGVVFF.

This clone has just a few counts. This rearrangement joins TRBV19 to TRBJ1-5; D gene uncertain. Trimming cost V 5 bases and J 0 bases, with 8 bases left between them. This CDR3 region has 14 residues. The germline V gene encodes CDR1 LNHDA and CDR2 SQIVND (reference sequence). CDR3 nucleotides: TGTGCCAGTAGTTCGGGTCGTAGCAATCAGCCCCAGCATTTT. This translates into CASSSGRSNQPQHF.

This clone came up a few times. The V call is TRBV6-5, the J call TRBJ1-1; tentatively, D is TRBD1 (6 bases). Trimming took off 0 bases at V and 8 bases at J, with 10 bases between the two ends. The CDR3 contains 13 residues. In germline, CDR1 is MNHEY, CDR2 SVGAGI. The CDR3 protein is CASSYSGDREAFF. CDR3 in DNA: TGTGCCAGCAGTTACTCCGGCGACAGGGAAGCTTTCTTT.

CDR3: CASSIRSTGNAEQFF. The CDR3 bases are TGTGCCAGCAGCATTAGGTCGACAGGGAATGCGGAGCAGTTCTTC. The V call is TRBV7-6, the J call TRBJ2-1, with 7 bases matching TRBD1. This CDR3 has 15 residues. CDR1 and CDR2 from the germline V gene are SGHVS and FNYEAQ. V was pared by 5 bases and J by 10 bases, with 14 bases of the junction left unmatched.

CDR3 in DNA: TGCGCCAGCAGCTTGGTGTGGGCAGCCAACACTGAAGCTTTCTTT. It yields the protein CASSLVWAANTEAFF. The chain joins TRBV5-1 to TRBJ1-1; no clear D. The CDR3 runs to 15 residues. Looked up from germline, CDR1 is SGHRS and CDR2 is YFSETQ. V lost 0 bases to trimming and J lost 2 bases, with 11 bases between them.

The rearrangement joins TRBV30 to TRBJ1-1; D is ambiguous. The V end lost 2 bases, the J end lost 11 bases, and 15 bases lay between the germline ends. The CDR3 is made up of 12 amino acids. CDR1 and CDR2 from the germline V gene are GTSNPN and SVGIG (reference sequence). The CDR3 spells CAWSPHRTVAFF. CDR3 DNA: TGTGCCTGGAGTCCGCACCGGACTGTCGCTTTCTTT.

This clone was observed a few times. This chain links TRBV28 with TRBJ1-5; D uncertain. The CDR3 has 14 amino acids. Trimming took 5 bases from V and 3 from J, leaving 11 bases between them. CDR1 and CDR2 (germline): MDHEN, SYDVKM. In nucleotides, the CDR3 is TGTGCCAGCAGTCTGACCGGATTCAATCAGCCCCAGCATTTT. This translates into CASSLTGFNQPQHF.

The chain joins TRBV5-5 to TRBJ2-2; TRBD1 matches 9 bases. Per germline, CDR1 SGHKS and CDR2 YYEKEE (reference sequence). V lost 1 base to trimming and J lost 4 bases; unmatched junction nucleotides: 2. The CDR3 has 15 amino acids. DNA for the CDR3: TGTGCCAGCAGCTTGACAGGGGGCTTCACCGGGGAGCTGTTTTTT. Its translation: CASSLTGGFTGELFF.

This clone has just a few counts. V usage is TRBV5-1 and J usage is TRBJ2-1; 10 nucleotides agree with TRBD1. V shed 0 bases and J 4 bases; nucleotides not matched to a gene: 16. Germline CDR1 is SGHRS and CDR2 is YFSETQ. CDR3 length: 20 residues. CDR3 residues: CASSLAPRDRGGREYNEQFF. The CDR3 DNA sequence: TGCGCCAGCAGCTTGGCCCCCCGGGACAGGGGAGGCAGGGAGTACAATGAGCAGTTCTTC.

The rearrangement links TRBV9 to TRBJ1-1; 7 bases line up with TRBD1. The CDR3 spans 14 residues. The germline CDR1 and CDR2 sequences are SGDLS and YYNGEE. With V trimmed by 5 bases and J by 1 base, 5 bases remained unmatched. This CDR3 is CASRTGNENTEAFF. The DNA of the CDR3 is TGTGCCAGCAGGACAGGGAACGAGAACACTGAAGCTTTCTTT. Using reference TRBV9 and TRBJ1-1 for the parts outside the CDR3, the full variable domain is DSGVTQTPKHLITATGQRVTLRCSPRSGDLSVYWYQQSLDQGLQFLIQYYNGEERAKGNILERFSAQQFPDLHSELNLSSLELGDSALYFCASRTGNENTEAFFGQGTRLTVV.

The chain carries TRBV6-6 and TRBJ1-4, with a weak D call TRBD1 (6 bases). Germline values: CDR1 MNHNY, CDR2 SVGAGI (reference sequence). V was pared by 7 bases and J by 5 bases, with 17 bases between. This CDR3 contains 15 residues. The CDR3 spells CASNQRGARNEKLFF. DNA of the CDR3: TGTGCCAGCAACCAAAGGGGGGCGAGGAATGAAAAACTGTTTTTT.

This clone was counted a single time. This chain uses TRBV5-1 with TRBJ1-4; 9 bases fit TRBD1. The germline CDR1 and CDR2 sequences are SGHRS and YFSETQ. V dropped 1 base and J dropped 7; count of bases not matched to a gene: 2. The CDR3 is made up of 14 amino acids. DNA of the CDR3: TGCGCCAGCAGCTTGACAGGGGGCGGTGAAAAACTGTTTTTT. Amino acids: CASSLTGGGEKLFF.